What follows describes a single T cell receptor beta chain. This clonotype was recorded at least ten times. The specificity of this receptor is unknown. One base away there is no much larger clone; base qualities are not given. Trimming at the junction amounts to 3 bases on V and 0 bases on J, and the germline ends lie 9 bases apart. The CDR3 has 16 amino acids, counting the end cysteine and phenylalanine. Of the read, only the CDR3 DNA is kept; its 48 bases are in frame from base 1. CDR1 MDHEN and CDR2 SYDVKM were looked up in the germline V gene. These data originate in a study of T-cell reconstitution after alpha-beta-depleted transplantation in children listed by TCRdb under 2016. Describing the broader study: T-cell immune reconstitution after TCRalphabeta/CD19-depleted allogeneic hematopoietic cell transplantation in children was quantitatively tracked in the study by means of TCR repertoire profiling. Overall study outcomes, separate from this receptor: The frequencies of hyperexpanded clones fell over the following months, and after one year, T-cell counts and TCRbeta diversity were mostly attributed to newly produced T cells. In some patients, the high TCRbeta diversity seen at day 60 was put down to recipient T cells and intrathymic progenitors that had survived conditioning. The apparently early alphabetaT-cell count recovery about two months after transplant was reportedly dependent on only several hundred rapidly expanded clones derived from non-depleted graft cells.

Library prep was done by PCR. TCRdb records Illumina HiSeq 2500 as the sequencer. TCR library preparation used molecular barcoding, with unique molecular identifiers applied to normalize quantification of the TCRbeta repertoire. TCRdb passed the public sequencing reads through fastp at Q25 and MiXCR, retaining productive beta sequences. One record per CDR3 amino acid sequence lists the most common genes and DNA. The sample table records approximately 500,000 distinct CDR3 sequences; about 11% of these occur just once. Around 2% of the sample is taken by the ten largest. The sample's treatment or condition, from its label and the paper: allogeneic hematopoietic cell transplantation with graft depleted of TCRalphabeta T cells and CD19 B cells. The transplant recipients were children given TCRalphabeta/CD19-depleted allogeneic hematopoietic cell grafts.

The sample consisted of PBMCs, taken before TCRalphabeta/CD19-depleted stem cell transplant. The sequence was obtained from a child between 2 and 9 years old with inherited bone marrow failure, due to receive a stem cell transplant. The sequence is built from TRBV28 and TRBJ1-6, and possibly TRBD1, on 5 matching bases. The CDR3 protein: CASSLMGGSYNSPLHF. The nucleotides read TGTGCCAGCAGTTTGATGGGGGGCTCCTATAATTCACCCCTCCACTTT.